This T cell receptor (beta chain) was profiled in a study of blood T cell repertoires in COVID-19. As for the study in general: Italy, Spain and the United States were the sources of the convalescent and acute COVID-19 samples. The cDNA or gDNA used as material had been derived from T cells, B-cell-depleted T cells, or PBMCs.

CDR1 is LGHNT and CDR2 is FRNRAP in the germline V gene. The length of the CDR3 is 14 residues. V lost 1 base and J lost 3, with 9 bases in between. Original processing methods: Estimates of nucleated cell counts were drawn from the amplification of reference gene primers. Only in-frame clones appear in the TCRdb table, and some are missing; sequencing was by immunoSEQ multiplex PCR. The DNA gave D and trimming, while V, J and clone size come from that table. This sample carries about 190,000 clones, around 85% of them seen once, and the ten largest clones take under 15%. Material: peripheral blood. The rearrangement uses TRBV12-5 and TRBJ1-1; tentative D call: TRBD1 (6 bases). The origin of this receptor is a woman aged 45-59 years with acute or convalescent COVID-19. DNA of the CDR3: TGTGCTAGTGGTTTGGAACAGGGCTACACTGAAGCTTTCTTT. This codes for CASGLEQGYTEAFF.